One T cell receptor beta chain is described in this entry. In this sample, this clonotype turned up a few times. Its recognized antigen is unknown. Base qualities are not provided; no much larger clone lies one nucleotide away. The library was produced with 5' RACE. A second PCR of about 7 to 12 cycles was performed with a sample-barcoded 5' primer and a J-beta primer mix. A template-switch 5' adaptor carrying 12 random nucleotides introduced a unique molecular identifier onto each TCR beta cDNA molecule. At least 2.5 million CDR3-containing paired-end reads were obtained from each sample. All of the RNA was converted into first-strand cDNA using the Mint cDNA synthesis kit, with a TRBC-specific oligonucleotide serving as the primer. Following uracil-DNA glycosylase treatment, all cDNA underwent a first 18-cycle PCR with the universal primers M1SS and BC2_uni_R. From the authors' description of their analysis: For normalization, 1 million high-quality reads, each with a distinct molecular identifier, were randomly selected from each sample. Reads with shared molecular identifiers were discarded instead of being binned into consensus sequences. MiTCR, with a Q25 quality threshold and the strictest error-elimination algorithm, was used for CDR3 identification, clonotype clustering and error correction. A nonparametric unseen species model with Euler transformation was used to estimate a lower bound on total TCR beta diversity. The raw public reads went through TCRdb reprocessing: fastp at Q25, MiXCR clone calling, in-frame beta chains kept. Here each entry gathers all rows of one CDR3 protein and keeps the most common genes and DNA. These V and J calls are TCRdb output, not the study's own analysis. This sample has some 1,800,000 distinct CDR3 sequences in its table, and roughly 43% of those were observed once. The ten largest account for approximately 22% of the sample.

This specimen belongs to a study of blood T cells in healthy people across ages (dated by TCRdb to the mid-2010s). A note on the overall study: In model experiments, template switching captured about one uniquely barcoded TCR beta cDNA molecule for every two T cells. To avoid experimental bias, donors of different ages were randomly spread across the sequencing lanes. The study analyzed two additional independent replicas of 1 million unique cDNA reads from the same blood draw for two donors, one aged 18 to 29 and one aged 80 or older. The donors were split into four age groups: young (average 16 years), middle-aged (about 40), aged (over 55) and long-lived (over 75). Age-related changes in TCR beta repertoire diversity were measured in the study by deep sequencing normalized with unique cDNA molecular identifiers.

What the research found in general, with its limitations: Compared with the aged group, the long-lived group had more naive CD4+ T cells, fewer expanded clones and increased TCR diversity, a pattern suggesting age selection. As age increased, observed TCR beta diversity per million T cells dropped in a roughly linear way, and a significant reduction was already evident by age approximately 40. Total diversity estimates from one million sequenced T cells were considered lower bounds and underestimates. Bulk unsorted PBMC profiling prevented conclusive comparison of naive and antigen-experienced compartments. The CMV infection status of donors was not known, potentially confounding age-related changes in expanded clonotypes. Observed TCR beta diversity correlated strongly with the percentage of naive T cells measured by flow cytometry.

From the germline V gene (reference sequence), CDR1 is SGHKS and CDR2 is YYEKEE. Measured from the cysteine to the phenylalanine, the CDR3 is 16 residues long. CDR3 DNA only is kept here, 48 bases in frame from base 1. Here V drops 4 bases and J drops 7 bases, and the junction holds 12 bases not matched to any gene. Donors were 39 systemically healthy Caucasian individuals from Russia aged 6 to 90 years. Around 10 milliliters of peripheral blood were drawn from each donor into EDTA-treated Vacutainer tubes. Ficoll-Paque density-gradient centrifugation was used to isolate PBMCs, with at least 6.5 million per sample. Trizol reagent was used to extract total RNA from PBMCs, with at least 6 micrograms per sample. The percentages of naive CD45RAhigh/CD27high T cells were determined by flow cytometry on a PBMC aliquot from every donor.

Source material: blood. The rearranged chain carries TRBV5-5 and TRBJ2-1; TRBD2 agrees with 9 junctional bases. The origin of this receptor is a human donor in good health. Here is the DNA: TGTGCCAGCAGCCCCGCTAGCGGGGTCCGCAAGAATGAGCAGTTCTTC. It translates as CASSPASGVRKNEQFF.